This is a list of T cell receptor beta chains from one sample in a study of T cells after yellow fever vaccination. MiXCR, applied by TCRdb to the 5' RACE reads, yields one record per CDR3 protein. The sample has 400,000 to 450,000 distinct CDR3 sequences, around a sixth seen once. This sample comprised PBMCs, obtained before the yellow fever booster vaccination. These receptors came from a man younger than 30 who received the YFV17D yellow fever vaccine. The CDR3 runs from the conserved cysteine through the conserved F or W. D genes are given only for firm matches. A clone size is listed for some rows: how often the clone was seen (once, few, many), or a class if it is expanded.

clone_size,v_call,d_call,j_call,cdr3_nt,cdr3_aa
.,TRBV20-1,.,TRBJ2-5,TGCAGTGCTAGAAGACAAGGGACACAAGAGACCCAGTACTTC,CSARRQGTQETQYF
.,TRBV6-5,.,TRBJ2-1,TGTGCCAGCCGTGTCGGACCATACAATGAGCAGTTCTTC,CASRVGPYNEQFF
few,TRBV6-2/TRBV6-3,TRBD1,TRBJ1-6,TGTGCCAGCAGAGACAGGGATTCACCCCTCCACTTT,CASRDRDSPLHF
many,TRBV5-1,TRBD2,TRBJ2-5,TGTGCCAGCAGCTTGGTAGGGCGGGGGGAGACCCAGTACTTC,CASSLVGRGETQYF
few,TRBV6-2/TRBV6-3,TRBD1,TRBJ2-2,TGTGCCAGCAGTTACCGACAGGGCGCCCTAATGAACACCGGGGAGCTGTTTTTT,CASSYRQGALMNTGELFF
few,TRBV12-3/TRBV12-4,TRBD1,TRBJ2-7,TGTGCCAGCAGTAACAGGGGTTGGGTCTACGAGCAGTACTTC,CASSNRGWVYEQYF
few,TRBV5-1,.,TRBJ1-2,TGCGCCAGCAGCTTGGTTGATGAGGCCTATGGCTACACCTTC,CASSLVDEAYGYTF
few,TRBV4-3,.,TRBJ1-2,TGCGCCAGCAGCCAAGTCCCCAGTCCCTATGGCTACACCTTC,CASSQVPSPYGYTF
few,TRBV30,TRBD2,TRBJ2-3,TGTGCCTGGACTGGAGGGGACTATTATACGCAGTATTTT,CAWTGGDYYTQYF
.,TRBV28,.,TRBJ1-2,TGTGCCAGCCGAGGGATAAGTCATGGCTACACCTTC,CASRGISHGYTF
few,TRBV5-6,TRBD1,TRBJ2-3,TGTGCCAGCAGCTACTCTGGGACAGTCACAGATACGCAGTATTTT,CASSYSGTVTDTQYF
few,TRBV12-3/TRBV12-4,.,TRBJ2-1,TGTGCCAGCAGTCCCCGTCGACTAGGAATAGATGAGCAGTTCTTC,CASSPRRLGIDEQFF
once,TRBV12-3/TRBV12-4,TRBD2,TRBJ2-2,TGTGCCAGCAGTACCCGACTAGCGGGGATCACCGGGGAGCTGTTTTTT,CASSTRLAGITGELFF
few,TRBV19,.,TRBJ1-5,TGTGCCAGTACCCTAAGGCGGGGTGATCAGCCCCAGCATTTT,CASTLRRGDQPQHF
few,TRBV19,.,TRBJ1-1,TGTGCGACTCACAGGGAGGGGGTTTCTGAAGCTTTCTTT,CATHREGVSEAFF
.,TRBV5-1,.,TRBJ2-1,TGCGCCAGCAGCATAGGACTCTCAGGGCGGAATGAGCAGTTCTTC,CASSIGLSGRNEQFF
few,TRBV20-1,.,TRBJ1-1,TGCAGTGCTATCCTACCGGTGAACACTGAAGCTTTCTTT,CSAILPVNTEAFF
.,TRBV12-3/TRBV12-4,.,TRBJ1-2,TGTGCCAGCAGTCTTGGGGCCCCGACCTTC,CASSLGAPTF
.,TRBV6-5,TRBD1,TRBJ2-6,TGTGCCAGCAAAACCGGGACAGTGTACTCTGGGGCCAACGTCCTGACTTTC,CASKTGTVYSGANVLTF
.,TRBV12-3/TRBV12-4,.,TRBJ1-5,TGTGCCAGCAGTTTGAACAGTGGGCGAGACCAGCATTTT,CASSLNSGRDQHF
.,TRBV29-1,TRBD1,TRBJ1-2,TGCAGCGTTGAAGACTGGACAGGGGGCGCCGGGGGCTACACCTTC,CSVEDWTGGAGGYTF
.,TRBV4-2,.,TRBJ2-3,TGTGCCAGCAGCCAAATATCAACTAGCACAGATACGCAGTATTTT,CASSQISTSTDTQYF
.,TRBV10-2,TRBD2,TRBJ2-5,TGCGCCAGCAGCGGACTAGCGGGGGAAGAGACCCAGTACTTC,CASSGLAGEETQYF
.,TRBV5-1,.,TRBJ2-5,TGCGCCAGCAGCTTGGAGGTCCTAATGGGAGGAGAGACCCAGTACTTC,CASSLEVLMGGETQYF
.,TRBV11-2,.,TRBJ1-3,TGTGCCAGCAACCTCGCGGGCTCTGGAAACACCATATATTTT,CASNLAGSGNTIYF
.,TRBV7-2,TRBD1,TRBJ1-1,TGTGCCAGCAGCTACCGGGACAGGAACACTGAAGCTTTCTTT,CASSYRDRNTEAFF
.,TRBV20-1,.,TRBJ2-2,TGCAGTGCTAGTCCCCCAGGGAACACCGGGGAGCTGTTTTTT,CSASPPGNTGELFF
.,TRBV10-3,.,TRBJ2-3,TGTGCCATCAGTGGGCCGAAAACTAGCACAGATACGCAGTATTTT,CAISGPKTSTDTQYF
.,TRBV20-1,.,TRBJ1-2,TGCAGTGCTAGAGAGCCCGATTGCTACACCTTC,CSAREPDCYTF
many,TRBV5-1,TRBD2,TRBJ2-3,TGCGCCAGCAGCCTAACGACTAGCGGGAGCACAGATACGCAGTATTTT,CASSLTTSGSTDTQYF
many,TRBV4-3,TRBD1,TRBJ2-2,TGCGCCAGCAGCCAAGATAGTCGGACAGGGAGCACCGGGGAGCTGTTTTTT,CASSQDSRTGSTGELFF
few,TRBV7-2,.,TRBJ2-3,TGTGCCAGCAGCTTAGATCGCCGGGCGGGGTATTTT,CASSLDRRAGYF
once,TRBV7-9,.,TRBJ2-6,TGTGCCAGCCCGGGGCTCTCTGGGGCCAACGTCCTGACTTTC,CASPGLSGANVLTF
.,TRBV27,.,TRBJ1-1,TGTGCCAGCAGTTTACAGCCCGGGGGCACTGAAGCTTTCTTT,CASSLQPGGTEAFF
.,TRBV27,TRBD1,TRBJ1-6,TGTGCCAGCAGTTTCTTCACGGGCAGGGGGAAATCACCCCTCCACTTT,CASSFFTGRGKSPLHF
few,TRBV4-3,.,TRBJ2-3,TGCGCCAGCAGCCAAGGGGGGTTGTTTGAGCACCAACCGGCAGATACGCAGTATTTT,CASSQGGLFEHQPADTQYF
few,TRBV20-1,TRBD1,TRBJ1-2,TGCAGTGCCCCAGGGACAGGGGGTTGGTTTAGCTATGGCTACACCTTC,CSAPGTGGWFSYGYTF
.,TRBV30,TRBD2,TRBJ2-7,TGTGCCTGGAGTAGACTAGCGGGGGAGCAGTACTTC,CAWSRLAGEQYF
.,TRBV5-1,TRBD2,TRBJ2-5,TGCGCCAGCAGCTTGGCTAGCGGGGGCTGGGAGACCCAGTACTTC,CASSLASGGWETQYF
.,TRBV11-2,.,TRBJ2-7,TGTGCCAGCAGCTGGGACGACGAGCAGTACTTC,CASSWDDEQYF
.,TRBV4-2,.,TRBJ1-5,TGTGCCAGCAGCCCCTATTCGATGAATGCCCGTCCTTATAGCAATCAGCCCCAGCATTTT,CASSPYSMNARPYSNQPQHF
few,TRBV4-3,.,TRBJ2-5,TGCGCCAGCAGCCAAGGACAGATAGAGACCCAGTACTTC,CASSQGQIETQYF